This T cell receptor (beta chain) was sequenced in a study of shared clonotypes between healthy human individuals. About the study: Donors were two women and a few men aged 18 to 49. Study-wide results and limits: Rarefaction curves obtained for sorted subsets showed sequencing incomplete despite large depth.

The CDR3 is 14 residues long. From germline, CDR1 is LNHDA and CDR2 SQIVND (reference sequence). Trimming took 4 bases from V and 6 from J; bases not matched to a gene: 8. Note on this clone: Its antigen is unknown.

Only in-frame clones appear in the TCRdb table, and some are missing; sequencing was by immunoSEQ multiplex PCR. The table shows roughly 2.4 million clones, with around 95% occurring only once. This receptor was identified in a man in his late teens or twenties in good health. The gene calls are TRBV19 and TRBJ1-2; 7 nucleotides match TRBD1. Material: naive CD4+ T cells sorted from blood. The subset was: CD45RA+ positively selected. Here the CDR3 DNA reads TGTGCCAGTAGTACCTCGACAGGGAACCATGGCTACACCTTC. Protein: CASSTSTGNHGYTF.